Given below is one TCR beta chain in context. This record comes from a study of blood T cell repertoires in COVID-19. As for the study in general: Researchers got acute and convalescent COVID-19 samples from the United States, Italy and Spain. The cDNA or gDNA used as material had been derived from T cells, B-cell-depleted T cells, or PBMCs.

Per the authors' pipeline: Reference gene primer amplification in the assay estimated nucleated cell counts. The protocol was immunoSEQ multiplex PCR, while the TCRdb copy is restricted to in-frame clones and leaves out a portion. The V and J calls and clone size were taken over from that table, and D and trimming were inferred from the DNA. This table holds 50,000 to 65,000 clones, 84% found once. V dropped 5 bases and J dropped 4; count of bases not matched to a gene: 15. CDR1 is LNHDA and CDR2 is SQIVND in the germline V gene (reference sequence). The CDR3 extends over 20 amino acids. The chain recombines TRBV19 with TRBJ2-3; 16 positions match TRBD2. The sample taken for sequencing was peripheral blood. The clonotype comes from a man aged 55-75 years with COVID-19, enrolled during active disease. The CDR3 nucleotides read TGTGCCAGTAGTCATGGGACTAGCGGGAGGGCAGGTCGGTTTGCAGATACGCAGTATTTT. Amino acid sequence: CASSHGTSGRAGRFADTQYF.